The entry below describes one T cell receptor beta chain. Its cognate antigen is unknown. CDR1 and CDR2 from the germline V gene are LNHDA and SQIVND (reference sequence). The CDR3 is 14 amino acids. Trimming shortened V by 8 bases and J by 6 bases, and 17 bases separated the two germline ends. These data originate in a study of T cell repertoires in cytomegalovirus infection. Study-wide background: The public TCR beta signatures pointed to both CMV infection and matching HLA type.

TCRdb itself ran the reads through MiXCR, one entry per CDR3 protein. Of 210,000 or so distinct CDR3 sequences detected, approximately 7% appear once; the ten largest clones hold around 6.9%. The study's findings and limits: Clonotype analysis showed dominance of the ex vivo response by HLA-C-restricted CMV-specific TCR beta clonotypes. Pooled public TCR beta family frequency picked out CMV carriers with the relevant HLA.

The sample consisted of PBMCs. This rearrangement joins TRBV19 to TRBJ1-5; TRBD1 might be the D (6 bases). This TCR was sampled from a human donor in good health (CMV status not recorded). Some clones in this sample may be carry-over from other donors' samples. CDR3 nucleotides: TGTGCCAGTCGGGCAAGGGGGGAAGGTCAGCCCCAGCATTTT. Encoded protein: CASRARGEGQPQHF.